The 17 T cell receptor beta chains reported below all come from one sample, sequenced in a study of vaccination and CD4 T cells after COVID-19. Once obtained from cultured CD4+ T cells, the DNA was sequenced using the Oncomine TCR Beta short-read assay. MiXCR, applied by TCRdb to the PCR reads, yields one record per CDR3 protein. The profile covers over 8,500 distinct CDR3 sequences, with about three quarters appearing a single time and 10% to 15% taken by the ten largest. Treatment defined: 10-day PBMC culture with coronavirus spike peptide pools or control peptides (ViraFEST assay). Which antigens these TCRs recognize remains unknown. The sample taken for sequencing was CD4+ T cells from blood, cultured in vitro. These TCRs come from a human donor who had recovered from COVID-19.

The chain is built from TRBV29-1 and TRBJ1-2, with D possibly TRBD1 on 6 matching bases. Between the trimmed V and J ends, which lost 8 bases and 7 bases, there was a span of 23 bases. Germline lookup yields CDR1 SQVTM and CDR2 ANQGSEA. This CDR3 has 14 amino acids. The CDR3 nucleotides are TGCAGCTACTCCCTACAGGGATTGGGAGGTGGCTACACCTTC. Amino acid sequence: CSYSLQGLGGGYTF. Together with reference TRBV29-1 and TRBJ1-2, the CDR3 gives the full variable domain: SAVISQKPSRDICQRGTSLTIQCQVDSQVTMMFWYRQQPGQSLTLIATANQGSEATYESGFVIDKFPISRPNLTFSTLTVSNMSPEDSSIYLCSYSLQGLGGGYTFGSGTRLTVV.

The rearrangement joins TRBV20-1 to TRBJ1-2; 7 bases are a match to TRBD1. The V segment lost 6 bases and the J segment 4 bases; nucleotides outside the gene matches: 14. From germline, CDR1 is DFQATT and CDR2 SNEGSKA (reference sequence). The CDR3 runs 15 residues. CDR3 bases: TGCAGTGCCTTCGCCCGGGACAGTCTTATCTATGGCTACACCTTC. This gives the protein CSAFARDSLIYGYTF.

V and J are TRBV7-2 and TRBJ1-2; D might be TRBD1 (5 bases). In germline, CDR1 is SGHTA, CDR2 FQGNSA. V lost 1 base, J lost 7 bases, and 16 bases lay in between. There are 15 residues in the CDR3. CDR3 sequence: CASSLEGLRGGGYTF. The DNA of the CDR3 is TGTGCCAGCAGCTTAGAGGGTTTGAGGGGAGGTGGCTACACCTTC.

This clonotype has more than one count but fewer than ten. This chain joins TRBV20-1 and TRBJ1-2; D not certain. V dropped 2 bases and J dropped 1 base, with 8 bases sitting between them. This CDR3 is built from 13 residues. Germline loops: CDR1 DFQATT, CDR2 SNEGSKA (reference sequence). The CDR3, as DNA: TGCAGTGCTAGAAGGGATTATAACTATGGCTACACCTTC. This codes for CSARRDYNYGYTF.

The chain employs TRBV24-1 and TRBJ2-7, with TRBD1 matching over 10 bases. The junction had 4 bases not matched to a gene; V was cut back by 4 bases and J by 2 bases. CDR3 length equals 15 residues. The germline gives CDR1 KGHDR, CDR2 SFDVKD. The CDR3 protein is CATSDPGTGAYEQYF. The CDR3 DNA is TGTGCCACCAGTGACCCCGGGACAGGGGCCTACGAGCAGTACTTC.

CDR3 DNA: TGTGCCGCCCGGGGACCTAACTATGGCTACACCTTC. Translation: CAARGPNYGYTF. The chain has TRBV6-4 and TRBJ1-2; tentative D call: TRBD1 (5 bases). This CDR3 region has 12 residues. V was shortened by 11 bases and J by 0 bases, with 10 bases between the two germline ends. Germline V gives CDR1 MRHNA, CDR2 SNTAGT.

By sample share, this clonotype is medium-sized. This chain connects TRBV28 to TRBJ1-3; 9 bases fit TRBD1. The CDR3 contains 14 residues. The V gene end was trimmed by 6 bases and the J gene end by 9 bases; junction bases not matched to a gene: 9. CDR1 MDHEN and CDR2 SYDVKM come from the germline V gene. CDR3: CASRTGTGLSTIYF. CDR3 in DNA: TGTGCCAGCAGAACCGGGACAGGGTTGAGCACCATATATTTT.

The rearrangement uses TRBV20-1 and TRBJ1-5; TRBD1 is a possible D gene (5 bases). The V gene lost 3 bases and the J gene lost 6 bases, with 9 bases spanning the gap. The germline gives CDR1 DFQATT, CDR2 SNEGSKA (reference sequence). The CDR3 is made up of 12 amino acids. DNA of the CDR3: TGCAGTGCTAGGGGGGGACGTCAGCCCCAGCATTTT. Translated: CSARGGRQPQHF.

This clonotype was seen a single time. The rearrangement uses TRBV30 and TRBJ1-2; D not certain. The CDR3 loop spans 13 amino acids. Trimming stripped 1 base from V and 1 base from J, with 7 bases between. Germline CDR1 reads GTSNPN; CDR2 reads SVGIG (reference sequence). CDR3 residues: CAWSGPLNYGYTF. DNA for the CDR3: TGTGCCTGGAGTGGGCCGCTTAACTATGGCTACACCTTC. The full variable domain, completed using reference TRBV30 and TRBJ1-2, is SQTIHQWPATLVQPVGSPLSLECTVEGTSNPNLYWYRQAAGRGLQLLFYSVGIGQISSEVPQNLSASRPQDRQFILSSKKLLLSDSGFYLCAWSGPLNYGYTFGSGTRLTVV.

This chain connects TRBV27 to TRBJ2-1; maybe TRBD2 (5 bases). CDR1 and CDR2 (germline): MNHEY, SMNVEV (reference sequence). Trimming removed 3 bases at V and 2 bases at J, with 14 bases between. This CDR3 spans 16 amino acids. CDR3 nucleotide sequence: TGTGCCAGCAGTTTCCTCCGCGGAGGTCCCTACAATGAGCAGTTCTTC. It translates to CASSFLRGGPYNEQFF.

This clonotype has just a few counts. The chain combines TRBV4-1 with TRBJ2-1, with D uncertain. The CDR3 extends over 12 amino acids. V was shortened by 1 base and J by 9 bases, with 7 bases between the two germline ends. Germline CDR1 is MGHRA and CDR2 is YSYEKL. CDR3 region: CASSQVWPEQFF. The CDR3 bases are TGCGCCAGCAGCCAAGTCTGGCCTGAGCAGTTCTTC.

The V gene is TRBV24-1, the J gene TRBJ1-1; D remains unclear. The CDR3 sequence is 13 residues long. Between the trimmed V and J ends, which lost 5 bases and 2 bases, there was a span of 8 bases. Germline V CDR1 and CDR2: KGHDR, SFDVKD. This CDR3 reads CATSGRGNTEAFF. The CDR3, as DNA: TGTGCCACCAGTGGTCGGGGAAACACTGAAGCTTTCTTT.

J is TRBJ2-7 and V is TRBV6-2 or TRBV6-3; the match to TRBD2 covers 7 bases. The V gene's germline CDR1 is MNHEY and CDR2 SVGEGT. The length of the CDR3 is 14 residues. Trimming removed 2 bases from V and 3 bases from J; junction bases left unmatched: 4. The CDR3, as DNA: TGTGCCAGCAGTTACCGTCGGACTAGCTACGAGCAGTACTTC. Translating it yields CASSYRRTSYEQYF.

V gene TRBV27 combines with J gene TRBJ2-5; TRBD1 aligns across 8 bases. Unmatched junction bases numbered 15, after V lost 1 base and J lost 5 bases. The CDR3 has 18 residues. Germline V CDR1 and CDR2: MNHEY, SMNVEV (reference sequence). In DNA, the CDR3 is TGTGCCAGCAGTTTATACCCTACGTCCCAGGGGGCGTCGGAGACCCAGTACTTC. Translation gives CASSLYPTSQGASETQYF.

The genes are TRBV28 and TRBJ1-2; weak D call: TRBD1 (6 bases). The CDR3 contains 15 residues. V lost 2 bases, J lost 7 bases, and 17 bases lay in between. CDR1 and CDR2 from the germline V gene are MDHEN and SYDVKM. The CDR3 DNA reads TGTGCCAGCAGTTTAGCCCCCAATAGGGGGGGTGGCTACACCTTC. This translates into CASSLAPNRGGGYTF.

V usage is TRBV2 and J usage is TRBJ1-2; 9 nucleotides match TRBD1. CDR1 and CDR2 from the germline V gene are SNHLY and FYNNEI. The CDR3 has 14 residues. J lost 4 bases, V lost 7 bases, and 7 bases had no gene match. CDR3 sequence (DNA): TGTGCCAGCACCGAGACAGGGGGAGGCTATGGCTACACCTTC. Translated: CASTETGGGYGYTF.

The CDR3 loop reads CASSYSTRGGHEQYF. The CDR3 nucleotides are TGTGCCAGCAGTTACTCGACCCGGGGAGGACACGAGCAGTACTTC. This chain links TRBV6-5 with TRBJ2-7, with a weak D call TRBD2 (6 bases). The V gene lost 0 bases and the J gene lost 5 bases, with 14 bases spanning the gap. CDR1 and CDR2 (germline): MNHEY, SVGAGI. The CDR3 length is 15 residues.